This TCR beta chain came from a study of CD8+ T cells in alopecia areata. Study at large: Patients given treatment had severity scored by the percentage of scalp area affected. Study-level points and caveats: Researchers reported that TCR sharing among patients proved less clear than in mice, possibly HLA-linked.

cDNA reverse transcribed from extracted RNA served as the sequencing template. Sequencing was performed with immunoSEQ multiplex PCR; in TCRdb, only in-frame clones are kept and a portion is missing. This table has over 150,000 clones, 55% to 75% appearing once. As to treatment: oral pan-JAK inhibitor, 5-10 mg twice daily. Trimming removed 6 bases from V and 4 bases from J; junction bases left unmatched: 4. The V gene's germline CDR1 is SQVTM and CDR2 ANQGSEA. The CDR3 spans 14 residues. About this clone: The antigen is undetermined.

The sequence was obtained from a human donor with alopecia areata. This sequence joins TRBV29-1 and TRBJ2-1, with 12 bases aligning to TRBD2. The specimen comprised CD4+ T cells sorted from blood, sampled at week 24, from a patient treated with tofacitinib. The CDR3 is CSVLLAGGYNEQFF. The CDR3, as DNA: TGCAGCGTACTACTAGCGGGAGGATACAATGAGCAGTTCTTC.